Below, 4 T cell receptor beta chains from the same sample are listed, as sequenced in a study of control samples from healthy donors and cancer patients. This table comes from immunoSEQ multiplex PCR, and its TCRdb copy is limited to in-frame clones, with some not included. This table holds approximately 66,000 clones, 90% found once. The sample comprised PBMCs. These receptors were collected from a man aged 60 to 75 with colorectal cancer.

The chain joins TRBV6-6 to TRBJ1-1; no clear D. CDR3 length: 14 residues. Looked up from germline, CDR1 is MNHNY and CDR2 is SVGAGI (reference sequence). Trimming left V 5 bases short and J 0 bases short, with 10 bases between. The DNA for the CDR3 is TGTGCCAGCAGTATTACAGAAATGAACACTGAAGCTTTCTTT. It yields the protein CASSITEMNTEAFF.

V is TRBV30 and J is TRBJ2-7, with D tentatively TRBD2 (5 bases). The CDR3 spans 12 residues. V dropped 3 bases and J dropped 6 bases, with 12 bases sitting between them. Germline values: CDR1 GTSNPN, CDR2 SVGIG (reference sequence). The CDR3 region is CAWREVRAEQYF. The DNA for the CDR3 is TGTGCCTGGAGAGAGGTGAGGGCCGAGCAGTACTTC.

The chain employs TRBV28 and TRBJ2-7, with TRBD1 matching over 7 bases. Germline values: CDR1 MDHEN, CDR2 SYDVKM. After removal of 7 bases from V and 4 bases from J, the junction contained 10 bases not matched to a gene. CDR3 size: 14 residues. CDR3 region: CASIPGTATYEQYF. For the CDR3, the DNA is TGTGCCAGCATCCCCGGGACAGCCACTTACGAGCAGTACTTC.

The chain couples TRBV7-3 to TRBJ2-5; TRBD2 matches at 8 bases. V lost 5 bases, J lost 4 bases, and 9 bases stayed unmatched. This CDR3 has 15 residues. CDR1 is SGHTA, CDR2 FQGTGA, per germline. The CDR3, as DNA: TGTGCCAGCAGCCCAGGCGGGGGGCGATCAGAGACCCAGTACTTC. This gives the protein CASSPGGGRSETQYF.